One TCR beta chain is described in this entry. What it binds is unknown. These data come from a study of beta chain features in type 1 diabetes. Findings of the study overall: For Type 1 diabetes patients, all four CD4+ subsets carried TCRB CDR3s that were moderately but significantly shorter. Shorter templates might be favored by PCR, and equally so in patients and in controls. Reduced insertions and increased deletions marked VDJ junctions in type 1 diabetes patients.

All of the isolated RNA was reverse transcribed, so expressed TCRB transcripts were sequenced. TCRdb's table, derived via immunoSEQ multiplex PCR, lists solely in-frame clones and lacks some. The sample has about 250,000 clones; roughly a tenth are singletons. The sample was naive CD4+ T cells from blood. This TCR was recovered from a man aged 30-40 years with type 1 diabetes.

CDR3 sequence (DNA): TGTGCCAGCAGTGAAGCAGTCTTCGGGACAGCTAATTCACCCCTCCACTTT. Amino acid sequence: CASSEAVFGTANSPLHF. This sequence joins TRBV6-1 and TRBJ1-6, with 7 bases identical to TRBD1. Germline CDR1 and CDR2: MNHNS and SASEGT. V shed 0 bases and J 6 bases; nucleotides not matched to a gene: 8. The CDR3 is made up of 17 amino acids.